This passage covers 5 T cell receptor beta chains from one sample sequenced in a study of blood T cell repertoires in COVID-19. Clones were sequenced by immunoSEQ multiplex PCR, and TCRdb holds only the in-frame ones, with some missing. The data show fewer than 110,000 clones, approximately 84% seen once. Sample: peripheral blood. These TCRs come from a human donor in a cohort sampled during active COVID-19.

The chain couples TRBV6-5 to TRBJ2-5; D is uncertain. The CDR3 is made up of 12 amino acids. V dropped 0 bases and J dropped 5 bases, with 4 bases sitting between them. CDR1 is MNHEY and CDR2 is SVGAGI in the germline V gene. The CDR3 region is CASSYSGETQYF. The CDR3 DNA sequence: TGTGCCAGCAGTTACTCCGGGGAGACCCAGTACTTC.

The gene calls are TRBV3-1 (or the pseudogene TRBV3-2) and TRBJ1-2; 9 bases map to TRBD1. CDR3 size: 15 residues. After removal of 4 bases from V and 7 bases from J, the junction contained 10 bases not matched to a gene. Germline-derived CDR1 and CDR2 are LGHDT and YNNKEL (reference sequence). This CDR3 reads CASSPPGQGNSGYTF. As DNA, the CDR3 is TGTGCCAGCAGCCCCCCAGGACAGGGGAATTCTGGCTACACCTTC.

The V and J genes are TRBV7-6 and TRBJ2-5; a weak D match, TRBD2 (6 bases). This CDR3 is 17 amino acids long. The V end lost 2 bases, the J end lost 2 bases, and 18 bases lay between the germline ends. Germline V gene data show CDR1 as SGHVS and CDR2 as FNYEAQ. The CDR3 DNA reads as TGTGCCAGCAGCTTACCTGTTCCCGGCGGGAATCAAGAGACCCAGTACTTC. Translating gives CASSLPVPGGNQETQYF.

The chain recombines TRBV11-2 with TRBJ2-1, with 8 bases matching TRBD2. Germline CDR1 and CDR2: SGHAT and FQNNGV. With 1 base clipped from V and 7 bases from J, the junction kept 3 bases outside the gene matches. The CDR3 loop spans 14 amino acids. The DNA for the CDR3 is TGTGCCAGCAGCTTAGCGGGAGGGCTGAATGAGCAGTTCTTC. This translates into CASSLAGGLNEQFF.

In nucleotides, the CDR3 is TGTGCCACCGGGGATGCGCAGGGGGCAATAGATACGCAGTATTTT. Protein sequence: CATGDAQGAIDTQYF. The rearrangement links TRBV24-1 to TRBJ2-3, with TRBD1 identical over 8 bases. The CDR3 length is 15 residues. Trimming at V came to 9 bases and at J to 5 bases, leaving 12 bases not matched to a gene. Germline CDR1 is KGHDR and CDR2 is SFDVKD.